This entry describes one TCR beta chain. What it binds is not known. These data originate in a study of T-cell memory formation after mild COVID-19. Study-wide results and limits: CD8+ contracting clones occupied EMRA, while CD4+ ones occupied mainly CM and EM. The second-wave clones peaking on day 37 were not confirmed as SARS-CoV-2-specific. Clones contracting over day 15 to 85 were CD4/CD8 balanced, with later expanders leaning CD4+.

Researchers used 5'RACE with constant-segment primers to make TCR alpha and TCR beta cDNA libraries that carry sample barcodes and UMIs. TCRdb itself ran the 5' RACE reads through MiXCR, one entry per CDR3 protein. In the table there are approximately 290,000 distinct CDR3 sequences, approximately 19% of which are singletons. CDR1 and CDR2 (germline): KGHDR, SFDVKD. The CDR3 runs 14 residues. The V gene lost 5 bases and the J gene lost 12 bases, with 19 bases spanning the gap. The TCR originated in a man aged 18 to 35 who had mild COVID-19 (a few samples of this study predate the infection). Cell type and time point are not known. Material for sequencing was PBMCs or a T cell subset sorted from them (not recorded which). The V call is TRBV24-1, the J call TRBJ2-1, with D unresolved. The chain's CDR3 is CATSAAGSPNGQFF. The DNA for the CDR3 is TGTGCCACCAGTGCGGCAGGTAGTCCCAACGGGCAGTTCTTC.